The 6 T cell receptor beta chains presented below share a single source sample, sequenced in a study of OX40 agonist ivuxolimab in advanced cancers. Clones were sequenced by immunoSEQ multiplex PCR, and TCRdb holds only the in-frame ones, with some missing. Here the sample spans some 70,000 clones, 89% being singletons. This specimen consisted of CD4+ or CD8+ T cells sorted from blood, obtained in a trial of the OX40 agonist ivuxolimab. These receptors were taken from an adult with an advanced solid tumor such as melanoma, head and neck, liver or kidney cancer.

Here the CDR3 DNA reads TGCGCCAGCAGCTTTGCGGGGGAAGAGACCCAGTACTTC. It translates to CASSFAGEETQYF. This chain links TRBV5-1 with TRBJ2-5, with TRBD2 identical over 7 bases. The trim removed 2 bases at V and 3 bases at J, leaving 1 base unmatched. The CDR3 loop spans 13 amino acids. Germline CDR1 SGHRS, CDR2 YFSETQ.

CDR3 coding DNA: TGTGCCAGCAGCTTTCACAGGGGGGCTAATGAAAAACTGTTTTTT. The encoded protein is CASSFHRGANEKLFF. The V gene is TRBV13, the J gene TRBJ1-4; 8 nucleotides agree with TRBD1. This CDR3 contains 15 residues. Germline CDR1 is PRHDT and CDR2 is FYEKMQ (reference sequence). J lost 3 bases, V lost 3 bases, and 3 bases had no gene match. The variable domain in full, with the rest retrieved from reference TRBV13 and TRBJ1-4, is AAGVIQSPRHLIKEKRETATLKCYPIPRHDTVYWYQQGPGQDPQFLISFYEKMQSDKGSIPDRFSAQQFSDYHSELNMSSLELGDSALYFCASSFHRGANEKLFFGSGTQLSVL.

V gene TRBV6-6 combines with J gene TRBJ2-7; D is uncertain. CDR3 length equals 14 residues. Trimming removed 2 bases from V and 4 bases from J, with 12 bases in between. Germline values: CDR1 MNHNY, CDR2 SVGAGI (reference sequence). The DNA of the CDR3 is TGTGCCAGCAGTTACGAAGAGCAATCGTACGAGCAGTACTTC. Amino acid sequence: CASSYEEQSYEQYF.

This clone came up a few times. This chain joins TRBV5-1 and TRBJ2-7, with TRBD1 as a possible D gene (6 bases). Per the germline V gene, CDR1 is SGHRS and CDR2 is YFSETQ. The CDR3 runs 15 residues. V dropped 1 base and J dropped 3 bases, with 14 bases sitting between them. The CDR3 DNA reads as TGCGCCAGCAGCTTGTCTTTCGGACAGTACTACGAGCAGTACTTC. This sequence encodes CASSLSFGQYYEQYF.

The chain combines TRBV11-2 with TRBJ1-2, with 7 bases aligning to TRBD1. V shed 0 bases and J 4 bases; nucleotides not matched to a gene: 5. Germline CDR1 is SGHAT and CDR2 is FQNNGV. CDR3 size: 15 residues. The CDR3 protein is CASSLDSTGTYGYTF. In nucleotides, the CDR3 is TGTGCCAGCAGCTTAGATTCGACAGGGACCTATGGCTACACCTTC. The whole variable domain, remainder taken from reference TRBV11-2 and TRBJ1-2, is EAGVAQSPRYKIIEKRQSVAFWCNPISGHATLYWYQQILGQGPKLLIQFQNNGVVDDSQLPKDRFSAERLKGVDSTLKIQPAKLEDSAVYLCASSLDSTGTYGYTFGSGTRLTVV.

This chain connects TRBV6-5 to TRBJ1-2, with 8 bases aligning to TRBD1. Germline V gene sequence: CDR1 MNHEY, CDR2 SVGAGI. The trim removed 2 bases at V and 9 bases at J, leaving 11 bases unmatched. CDR3 length equals 15 residues. CDR3 protein: CASSYGYGQGFSYTF. Written as DNA, the CDR3 is TGTGCCAGCAGTTACGGTTACGGACAGGGTTTTAGCTACACCTTC.